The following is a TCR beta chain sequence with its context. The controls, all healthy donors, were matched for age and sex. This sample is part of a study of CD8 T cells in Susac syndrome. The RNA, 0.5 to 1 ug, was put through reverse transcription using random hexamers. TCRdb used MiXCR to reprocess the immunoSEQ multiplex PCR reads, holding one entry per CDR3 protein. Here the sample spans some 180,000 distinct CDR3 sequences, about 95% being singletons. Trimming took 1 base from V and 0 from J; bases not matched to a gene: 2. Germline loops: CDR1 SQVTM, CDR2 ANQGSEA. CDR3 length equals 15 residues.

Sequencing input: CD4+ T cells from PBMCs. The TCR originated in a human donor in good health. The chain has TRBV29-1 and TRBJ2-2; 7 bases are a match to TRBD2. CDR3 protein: CSVEGLAANTGELFF. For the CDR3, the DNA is TGCAGCGTTGAAGGTCTAGCGGCGAACACCGGGGAGCTGTTTTTT.